This TCR beta chain emerged from a study of T cell responses to AZD1222 COVID-19 vaccine. General study results and limits: Only 5 or 6 people who got AZD1222 tested seropositive at baseline. Along spike, vaccine-associated CD4 TCRs were found throughout, with dominance at 160-218 and 743-854.

Concerning this clone: Its matching antigen is unknown.

Sequencing used immunoSEQ multiplex PCR; TCRdb keeps in-frame clones, though not all of them. This sample yields more than 75,000 clones, of which about 91% are seen a single time; more than 4.5% belongs to the top ten. This TCR derives from an adult in good health. The starting material was peripheral blood, obtained on day 0 of AZD1222 vaccination.

The CDR3 reads CASRSPSDTQYF. CDR3 in DNA: TGTGCCAGCCGGTCCCCCTCAGATACGCAGTATTTT. The rearrangement links TRBV6-5 to TRBJ2-3, with D hard to call. This CDR3 is 12 amino acids long. In germline, CDR1 is MNHEY, CDR2 SVGAGI. Trimming stripped 8 bases from V and 4 bases from J, with 10 bases between.